This record concerns one T cell receptor beta chain sequence. The antigen is unknown. Produced via immunoSEQ multiplex PCR; TCRdb's table is partial and in-frame only. This sample carries tens of thousands of clones, over 65% of them seen once, and the ten largest clones take around 0.99%. Trimming removed 6 bases from V and 7 bases from J; junction bases left unmatched: 11. Germline V CDR1 and CDR2: MDHEN, SYDVKM. The CDR3 loop spans 14 amino acids. This specimen comes from a study of T cells in narcolepsy. Study at large: Enrolled donors included narcolepsy type 1 or type 2 patients and healthy controls.

Overall study results and limits: Some memory CD4+ repertoires had no autoreactive clone sequences. Comparing one patient's CSF and blood CD4+ clonotypes highlighted HCRT- and TRIB2-specific autoreactive clonotypes.

The specimen was memory (CD45RA-) CD4+ T cells from blood. The chain combines TRBV28 with TRBJ2-7; 8 positions agree with TRBD2. The TCR comes from a human donor in good health. The CDR3 nucleotides are TGTGCCAGCAGAAGGAGCGGGAGTCAAAGAGAGCAGTACTTC. Residues: CASRRSGSQREQYF.